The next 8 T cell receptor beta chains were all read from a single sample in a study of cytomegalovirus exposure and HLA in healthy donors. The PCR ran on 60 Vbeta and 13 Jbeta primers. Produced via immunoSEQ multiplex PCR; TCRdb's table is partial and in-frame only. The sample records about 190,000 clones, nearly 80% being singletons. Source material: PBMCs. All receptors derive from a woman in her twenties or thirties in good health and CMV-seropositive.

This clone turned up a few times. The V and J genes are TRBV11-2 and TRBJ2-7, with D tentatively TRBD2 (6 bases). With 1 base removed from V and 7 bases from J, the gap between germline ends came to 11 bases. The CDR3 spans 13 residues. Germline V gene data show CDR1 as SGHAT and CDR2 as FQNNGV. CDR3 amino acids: CASSLAGGSEQYF. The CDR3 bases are TGTGCCAGCAGCTTAGCCGGGGGAAGTGAGCAGTACTTC.

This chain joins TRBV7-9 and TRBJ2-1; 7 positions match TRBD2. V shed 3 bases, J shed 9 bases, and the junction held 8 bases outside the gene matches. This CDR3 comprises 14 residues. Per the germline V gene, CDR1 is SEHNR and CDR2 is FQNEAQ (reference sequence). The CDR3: CASSLGGLVGEQFF. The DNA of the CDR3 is TGTGCCAGCAGCTTGGGAGGACTAGTAGGTGAGCAGTTCTTC.

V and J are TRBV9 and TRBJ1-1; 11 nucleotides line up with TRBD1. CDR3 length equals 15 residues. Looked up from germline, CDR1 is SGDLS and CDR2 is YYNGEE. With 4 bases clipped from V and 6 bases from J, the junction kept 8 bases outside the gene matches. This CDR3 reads CASSTGQGVVAEAFF. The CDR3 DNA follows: TGTGCCAGCAGCACGGGACAGGGGGTAGTCGCTGAAGCTTTCTTT.

CDR3 DNA: TGTGCCAGCAGCCTCCGACAGGGCAACTCTGGAAACACCATATATTTT. This encodes CASSLRQGNSGNTIYF. This rearrangement joins TRBV7-8 to TRBJ1-3, with 7 bases fitting TRBD1. Trimming took 5 bases from V and 0 from J; bases not matched to a gene: 7. CDR1 and CDR2 from the germline V gene are SGHVS and FQNEAQ. CDR3 length: 16 amino acids.

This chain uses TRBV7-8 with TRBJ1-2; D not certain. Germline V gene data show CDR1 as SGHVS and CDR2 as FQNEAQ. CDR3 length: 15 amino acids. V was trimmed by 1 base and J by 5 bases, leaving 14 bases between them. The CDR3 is CASSLGLTEAYGYTF. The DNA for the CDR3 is TGTGCCAGCAGCTTAGGCCTCACAGAAGCTTATGGCTACACCTTC.

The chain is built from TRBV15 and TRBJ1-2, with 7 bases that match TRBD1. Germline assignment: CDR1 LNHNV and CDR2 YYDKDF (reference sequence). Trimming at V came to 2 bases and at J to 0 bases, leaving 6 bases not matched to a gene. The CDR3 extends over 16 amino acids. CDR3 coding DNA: TGTGCCACCAGCAGAACTAGGGACAGAGCTAACTATGGCTACACCTTC. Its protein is CATSRTRDRANYGYTF.

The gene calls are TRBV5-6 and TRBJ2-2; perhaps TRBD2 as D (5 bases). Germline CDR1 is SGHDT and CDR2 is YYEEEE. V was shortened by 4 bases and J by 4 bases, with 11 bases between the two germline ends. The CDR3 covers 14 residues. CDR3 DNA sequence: TGTGCCAGCAGCCTCGGGGTGAGCACCGGGGAGCTGTTTTTT. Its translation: CASSLGVSTGELFF.

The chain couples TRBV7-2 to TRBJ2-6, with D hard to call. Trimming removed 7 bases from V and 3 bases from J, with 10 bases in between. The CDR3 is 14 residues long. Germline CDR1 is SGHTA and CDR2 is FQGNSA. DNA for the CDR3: TGTGCCAGCAACTCAAGAATTGGGGCCAACGTCCTGACTTTC. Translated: CASNSRIGANVLTF.